The 32 T cell receptor beta chains below come from one sample, sequenced in a study of CDR3 diversity in severe acne (dated by TCRdb to between 2018 and 2021). The library relied on PCR. Sequencing was performed on an Illumina HiSeq 2000. Starting from the raw public reads, TCRdb applied fastp trimming at Q25, assembled clones with MiXCR and retained in-frame beta chains. Each entry merges the rows of one CDR3 protein and shows their most common DNA and genes. Counted in this sample were some 85,000 distinct CDR3 sequences; roughly 49% of them appeared once. The top ten hold roughly 12% of the sample. Sequenced material: blood. Receptors originate from a male donor with severe acne vulgaris.

A remark on this clonotype: A much larger clone lies a single base off, so this may be a read error. The chain couples TRBV9 to TRBJ1-6; no definite D call. In germline, CDR1 is SGDLS, CDR2 YYNGEE. Trimming stripped 0 bases from V and 9 bases from J, with 13 bases between. The CDR3 sequence is 15 residues long. The CDR3 is CASSVVPGDSSPLHF. The CDR3 DNA sequence: TGTGCCAGCAGCGTAGTCCCCGGGGATAGTTCACCCCTCCACTTT.

This clonotype was observed at least ten times. The chain employs TRBV20-1 and TRBJ2-3; 11 nucleotides align to TRBD2. CDR1 DFQATT and CDR2 SNEGSKA come from the germline V gene (reference sequence). CDR3 length: 17 residues. With 2 bases clipped from V and 5 bases from J, the junction kept 12 bases outside the gene matches. The CDR3 DNA reads TGCAGTGCTAGAATCCAGGCCGGGACTAGCGGACTAGATACGCAGTATTTT. This codes for CSARIQAGTSGLDTQYF.

Comment on this clonotype: This may arise from a read error, as a much more abundant clone is one base away. This chain links TRBV4-2 with TRBJ2-2; 12 bases map to TRBD2. The CDR3 covers 18 residues. Germline CDR1 reads LGHNA; CDR2 reads YNFKEQ. The chain's CDR3 is CASSLTSTSGRNTRELFF. CDR3 bases: TGTGCCAGCAGCTTAACTAGTACTAGCGGGAGGAACACCCGGGAGCTGTTTTTT.

This clonotype has a handful of counts. The chain has TRBV5-5 and TRBJ2-2; no clear D gene. Germline CDR1 is SGHKS and CDR2 is YYEKEE (reference sequence). Trimming removed 3 bases at V and 10 bases at J, with 13 bases between. The CDR3 is 13 residues long. The CDR3 DNA is TGTGCCAGCAGCTCCCCGACCACCCCGGAGCTGTTTTTT. Protein sequence: CASSSPTTPELFF.

This clonotype is medium-sized (0.01 to 0.1%) in the sample. This chain links TRBV6-5 with TRBJ2-1; 9 positions match TRBD2. The trim removed 7 bases at V and 6 bases at J, leaving 10 bases unmatched. From germline, CDR1 is MNHEY and CDR2 SVGAGI. CDR3 length: 15 amino acids. For the CDR3, the DNA is TGTGCCAGCACCCCCAAGGCTAGCGGGATCAATGAGCAGTTCTTC. Its protein product is CASTPKASGINEQFF.

The chain couples TRBV2 to TRBJ2-2, with 11 bases fitting TRBD1. CDR1 and CDR2 (germline): SNHLY, FYNNEI. The CDR3 sequence is 18 residues long. V was clipped by 4 bases and J by 6 bases; unmatched bases: 13. CDR3 nucleotide sequence: TGTGCCAGCAGTGGGGGGACAGGGGGTAGACTCTCCGCCGGGGAGCTGTTTTTT. Its translation is CASSGGTGGRLSAGELFF.

About this clonotype: One end of the junction varies from germline; a read error may be responsible. The chain joins TRBV12-3 or TRBV12-4 to TRBJ1-2; D perhaps matches TRBD1 (5 bases). The CDR3 covers 14 residues. DNA for the CDR3: TGTGCCAGCAGTCCTAACTTAGGGACCTATGACTACACCTTC. It specifies CASSPNLGTYDYTF.

The rearrangement links TRBV20-1 to TRBJ1-4; D is unclear. CDR3 length: 13 residues. Germline V CDR1 and CDR2: DFQATT, SNEGSKA (reference sequence). The germline V and J ends were trimmed by 6 bases and 0 bases, with 8 bases remaining between them. CDR3 sequence reads: CSAPTSTNEKLFF. DNA for the CDR3: TGCAGTGCCCCGACATCAACTAATGAAAAACTGTTTTTT.

The chain employs TRBV7-2 and TRBJ2-2; D is possibly TRBD2 (6 bases). Germline assignment: CDR1 SGHTA and CDR2 FQGNSA. This CDR3 comprises 14 residues. The V gene lost 5 bases and the J gene lost 3 bases, with 10 bases spanning the gap. The CDR3 region has the DNA TGTGCCAGCAGCGCTCGGGGGTACACCGGGGAGCTGTTTTTT. Amino acids: CASSARGYTGELFF.

This clonotype has only a few counts. The gene calls are TRBV7-3 and TRBJ2-3; the match to TRBD2 covers 8 bases. The trim removed 0 bases at V and 4 bases at J, leaving 6 bases unmatched. The germline V gene has CDR1 SGHTA and CDR2 FQGTGA. This CDR3 is built from 16 residues. The CDR3 spells CASSLTPAGGPDTQYF. CDR3 nucleotide sequence: TGTGCCAGCAGCTTAACCCCCGCGGGAGGCCCAGATACGCAGTATTTT.

This clonotype appeared many times. The genes are TRBV19 and TRBJ2-6, with TRBD2 matching over 7 bases. Looked up from germline, CDR1 is LNHDA and CDR2 is SQIVND (reference sequence). Trimming cost V 4 bases and J 4 bases; bases outside gene matches: 7. The CDR3 totals 16 residues. The CDR3 nucleotides are TGTGCCAGTAGTACCGGACAACTAGCGGGGGCCAACGTCCTGACTTTC. It translates to CASSTGQLAGANVLTF.

The count of this clonotype is one. This chain connects TRBV7-3 to TRBJ2-3, with 8 bases matching TRBD2. The CDR3 contains 13 residues. The germline V gene encodes CDR1 SGHTA and CDR2 FQGTGA. V dropped 6 bases and J dropped 11; count of bases not matched to a gene: 10. The CDR3, as DNA: TGTGCCAGCAGTTTCGCGGGAGGTACTGAGCAGTATTTT. Translated, it gives CASSFAGGTEQYF. The complete variable domain, with remaining parts taken from reference TRBV7-3 and TRBJ2-3, reads GAGVSQTPSNKVTEKGKYVELRCDPISGHTALYWYRQSLGQGPEFLIYFQGTGAADDSGLPNDRFFAVRPEGSVSTLKIQRTERGDSAVYLCASSFAGGTEQYFGPGTRLTVL.

This clonotype has a count of ten or more. The chain has TRBV29-1 and TRBJ2-3; TRBD2 aligns across 8 bases. The CDR3 consists of 14 residues. Trimming took 6 bases from V and 1 from J; bases not matched to a gene: 6. Germline CDR1 is SQVTM and CDR2 is ANQGSEA. The CDR3 protein is CSVVLAVGTDTQYF. DNA of the CDR3: TGCAGCGTGGTACTAGCGGTTGGCACAGATACGCAGTATTTT.

This rearrangement joins TRBV20-1 to TRBJ1-1; D is unresolved. V was pared by 6 bases and J by 1 base, with 12 bases between. The CDR3 is 13 amino acids. The germline CDR1 and CDR2 sequences are DFQATT and SNEGSKA (reference sequence). Written as DNA, the CDR3 is TGCAGTGCCCCCGGTGGAAGGAACACTGAAGCTTTCTTT. The encoded protein is CSAPGGRNTEAFF.

The chain employs TRBV7-2 and TRBJ1-5; D gene ambiguous. The CDR3 totals 15 residues. In germline, CDR1 is SGHTA, CDR2 FQGNSA. V was clipped by 1 base and J by 3 bases, with 10 bases between them. CDR3 DNA: TGTGCCAGCAGCTTAGTCGGGGAAGACAATCAGCCCCAGCATTTT. Translating it yields CASSLVGEDNQPQHF. Complete variable domain (other parts from reference TRBV7-2 and TRBJ1-5): GAGVSQSPSNKVTEKGKDVELRCDPISGHTALYWYRQSLGQGLEFLIYFQGNSAPDKSGLPSDRFSAERTGGSVSTLTIQRTQQEDSAVYLCASSLVGEDNQPQHFGDGTRLSIL.

The genes are TRBV4-3 and TRBJ2-5, with 8 bases matching TRBD2. The V and J ends lost 0 bases and 4 bases, in that order; junction bases with no gene match: 1. Looked up from germline, CDR1 is LGHNA and CDR2 is YSLEER. The CDR3 is made up of 14 amino acids. The CDR3 loop reads CASSQDRGGETQYF. CDR3 coding DNA: TGCGCCAGCAGCCAAGATCGGGGGGGAGAGACCCAGTACTTC.

The V gene is TRBV9, the J gene TRBJ1-6, with a weak D call TRBD1 (6 bases). The germline V gene encodes CDR1 SGDLS and CDR2 YYNGEE. Trimming shortened V by 7 bases and J by 8 bases, and 16 bases separated the two germline ends. CDR3 length equals 14 residues. Here the CDR3 reads CASAYRDPDSPLHF. CDR3 sequence (DNA): TGTGCCAGCGCTTACAGGGACCCGGATTCACCCCTCCACTTT.

The chain recombines TRBV29-1 with TRBJ2-3; 13 bases are a match to TRBD2. The CDR3 loop spans 15 amino acids. CDR1 SQVTM and CDR2 ANQGSEA come from the germline V gene. V gave up 6 bases and J gave up 1 base; unmatched junction bases: 4. Written as DNA, the CDR3 is TGCAGCGTCGGTGGACTAGCGGGGGGCACAGATACGCAGTATTTT. Protein: CSVGGLAGGTDTQYF.

There are many counts of this clonotype. CDR3 region: CASSLARGGPGEQYF. The CDR3 nucleotides are TGTGCCAGCAGTTTGGCTCGGGGTGGGCCCGGCGAGCAGTACTTC. This chain connects TRBV12-3 or TRBV12-4 to TRBJ2-7, with a tentative D call TRBD2 (5 bases). V was trimmed by 3 bases and J by 6 bases, leaving 18 bases between them. This CDR3 contains 15 residues.

In its sample, this clonotype was seen once. The chain is built from TRBV24-1 and TRBJ2-7; 10 positions match TRBD2. Trimming at V came to 0 bases and at J to 4 bases, leaving 5 bases not matched to a gene. The CDR3 sequence is 16 residues long. Germline V gene sequence: CDR1 KGHDR, CDR2 SFDVKD. This CDR3 reads CATSDLPGLARYEQYF. CDR3 bases: TGTGCCACCAGTGATTTGCCGGGACTAGCGAGGTACGAGCAGTACTTC.

This clonotype was detected a few times. The rearrangement links TRBV9 to TRBJ2-3; D might be TRBD1 (5 bases). V dropped 0 bases and J dropped 2 bases, with 13 bases sitting between them. Germline CDR1 reads SGDLS; CDR2 reads YYNGEE. The CDR3 extends over 16 amino acids. The CDR3, as DNA: TGTGCCAGCAGCGTAGGGGGCGGCCCATCCACAGATACGCAGTATTTT. Translation: CASSVGGGPSTDTQYF.

As concerns this clonotype: With a much larger clone just one base away, this may be a read error. The genes are TRBV4-2 and TRBJ2-7; 11 positions agree with TRBD2. The length of the CDR3 is 15 residues. The V and J ends lost 5 bases and 7 bases, in that order; junction bases with no gene match: 10. CDR1 is LGHNA and CDR2 is YNFKEQ in the germline V gene. For the CDR3, the DNA is TGTGCCAGCAGCTTGGCCCTAGCGGGAGGTGGGGAGCAGTACTTC. It translates to CASSLALAGGGEQYF.

V gene TRBV2 combines with J gene TRBJ1-2; a weak D match, TRBD1 (5 bases). Germline V lookup: CDR1 SNHLY, CDR2 FYNNEI. The CDR3 totals 17 residues. Trimming removed 5 bases at V and 8 bases at J, with 27 bases between. CDR3 DNA: TGTGCCAGCAGTTTAACGGGGGACCCATACCGGACGGGGGGCTACACCTTC. Protein: CASSLTGDPYRTGGYTF.

There are many counts of this clonotype. The gene calls are TRBV7-6 and TRBJ2-1; 9 positions agree with TRBD2. CDR3 length equals 15 residues. Germline V gene sequence: CDR1 SGHVS, CDR2 FNYEAQ. V lost 5 bases to trimming and J lost 1 base; unmatched junction nucleotides: 3. The CDR3 bases are TGTGCCAGCAGCCAGGCGGGAGGGTCCTACAATGAGCAGTTCTTC. This encodes CASSQAGGSYNEQFF.

Remarks on this clonotype: The junction departs from the called germline gene at one end, perhaps through a read error. This chain joins TRBV29-1 and TRBJ1-6; 8 bases map to TRBD1. This CDR3 contains 15 residues. The germline V gene has CDR1 SQVTM and CDR2 ANQGSEA. The CDR3 reads CSVEETGDYNSLLHF. The CDR3 DNA reads as TGCAGCGTCGAGGAGACAGGGGATTATAATTCACTCCTCCACTTT.

This clonotype was detected a few times. The chain is built from TRBV20-1 and TRBJ2-7; D is possibly TRBD1 (6 bases). Germline V gives CDR1 DFQATT, CDR2 SNEGSKA (reference sequence). CDR3 length: 12 residues. V lost 6 bases, J lost 3 bases, and 12 bases lay in between. The CDR3 DNA is TGCAGTGCCCGAACAGGGAACTACGAGCAGTACTTC. Its protein is CSARTGNYEQYF.

The V call is TRBV7-2, the J call TRBJ1-2, with a tentative D call TRBD1 (6 bases). This CDR3 has 17 amino acids. Trimming shortened V by 5 bases and J by 3 bases, and 22 bases separated the two germline ends. The V gene's germline CDR1 is SGHTA and CDR2 FQGNSA. The CDR3 DNA sequence: TGTGCCAGCAGCCCCCCCGTGCCCCGGGGGCCGGACTATGGCTACACCTTC. Its protein is CASSPPVPRGPDYGYTF. The whole variable domain, remainder taken from reference TRBV7-2 and TRBJ1-2, is GAGVSQSPSNKVTEKGKDVELRCDPISGHTALYWYRQSLGQGLEFLIYFQGNSAPDKSGLPSDRFSAERTGGSVSTLTIQRTQQEDSAVYLCASSPPVPRGPDYGYTFGSGTRLTVV.

Comments on this clonotype: A read error may produce the germline difference seen at one junction end. This chain links TRBV5-1 with TRBJ2-7; 10 nucleotides agree with TRBD2. This CDR3 has 16 residues. Looked up from germline, CDR1 is SGHRS and CDR2 is YFSETQ. DNA of the CDR3: TGTGCCAGCAGCTTGGGGGTTCTAGCGGGAGCGAACGAGCAGTACTTC. Encoded protein: CASSLGVLAGANEQYF.

The chain couples TRBV9 to TRBJ2-3; D remains unclear. V lost 0 bases, J lost 0 bases, and 11 bases lay in between. The CDR3 totals 16 residues. Germline lookup yields CDR1 SGDLS and CDR2 YYNGEE. The CDR3 bases are TGTGCCAGCAGCGTAGGTAACAGTTTGAGCACAGATACGCAGTATTTT. It is translated as CASSVGNSLSTDTQYF. The full variable domain, completed using reference TRBV9 and TRBJ2-3, is DSGVTQTPKHLITATGQRVTLRCSPRSGDLSVYWYQQSLDQGLQFLIQYYNGEERAKGNILERFSAQQFPDLHSELNLSSLELGDSALYFCASSVGNSLSTDTQYFGPGTRLTVL.

The J gene is TRBJ1-1, the V gene TRBV7-8; D gene ambiguous. The CDR3 runs 13 residues. Germline CDR1 is SGHVS and CDR2 is FQNEAQ. Trimming removed 0 bases at V and 4 bases at J, with 6 bases between. The CDR3 DNA reads as TGTGCCAGCAGCTTAGCGGCAGCCACTGAAGCTTTCTTT. As protein: CASSLAAATEAFF.

This clonotype was seen repeatedly, ten times or more. This chain links TRBV20-1 with TRBJ2-1; 8 nucleotides match TRBD2. With V trimmed by 1 base and J by 0 bases, 5 bases remained unmatched. The CDR3 totals 16 residues. CDR1 and CDR2 (germline): DFQATT, SNEGSKA (reference sequence). CDR3 in DNA: TGCAGTGCTAGAGTTCTAGCGGGCGACTCCTACAATGAGCAGTTCTTC. As protein: CSARVLAGDSYNEQFF.

V usage is TRBV28 and J usage is TRBJ2-7, with TRBD1 matching over 8 bases. J was trimmed by 3 bases and V by 5 bases; bases with no gene match: 6. This CDR3 is built from 14 residues. Per the germline V gene, CDR1 is MDHEN and CDR2 is SYDVKM. CDR3 sequence (DNA): TGTGCCAGCAGTCCAGGGGGCAGGGACTACGAGCAGTACTTC. Translating it yields CASSPGGRDYEQYF.